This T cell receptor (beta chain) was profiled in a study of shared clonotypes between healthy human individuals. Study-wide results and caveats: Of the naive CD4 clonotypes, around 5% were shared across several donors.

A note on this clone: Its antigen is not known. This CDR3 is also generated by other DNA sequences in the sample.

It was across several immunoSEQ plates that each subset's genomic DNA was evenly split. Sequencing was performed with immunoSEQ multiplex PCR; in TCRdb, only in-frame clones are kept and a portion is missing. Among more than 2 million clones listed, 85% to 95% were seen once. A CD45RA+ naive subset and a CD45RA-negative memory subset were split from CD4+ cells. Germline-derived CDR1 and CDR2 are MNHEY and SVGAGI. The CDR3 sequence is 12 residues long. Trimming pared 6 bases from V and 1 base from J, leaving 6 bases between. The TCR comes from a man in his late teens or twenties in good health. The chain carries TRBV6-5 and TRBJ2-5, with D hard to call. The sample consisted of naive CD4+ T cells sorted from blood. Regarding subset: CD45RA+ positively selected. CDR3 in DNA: TGTGCCAGCAGAGCACCCCAAGAGACCCAGTACTTC. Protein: CASRAPQETQYF.